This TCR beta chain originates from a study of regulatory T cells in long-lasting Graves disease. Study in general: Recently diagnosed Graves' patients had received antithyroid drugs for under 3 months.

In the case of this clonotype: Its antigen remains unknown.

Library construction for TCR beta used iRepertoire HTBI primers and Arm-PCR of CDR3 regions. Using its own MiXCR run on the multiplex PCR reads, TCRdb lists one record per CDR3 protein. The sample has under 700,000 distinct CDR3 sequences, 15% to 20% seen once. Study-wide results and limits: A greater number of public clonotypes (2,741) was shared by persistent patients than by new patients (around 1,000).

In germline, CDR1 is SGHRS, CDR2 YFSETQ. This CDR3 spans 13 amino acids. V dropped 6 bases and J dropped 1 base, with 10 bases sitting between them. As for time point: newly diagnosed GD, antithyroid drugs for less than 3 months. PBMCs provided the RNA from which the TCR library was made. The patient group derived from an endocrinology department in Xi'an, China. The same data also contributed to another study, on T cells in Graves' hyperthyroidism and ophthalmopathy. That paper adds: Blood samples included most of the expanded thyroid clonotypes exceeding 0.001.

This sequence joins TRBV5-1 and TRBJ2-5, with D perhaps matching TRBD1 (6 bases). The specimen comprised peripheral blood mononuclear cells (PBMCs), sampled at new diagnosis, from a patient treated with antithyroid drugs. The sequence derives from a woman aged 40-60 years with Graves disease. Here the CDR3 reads CASTLGGQETQYF. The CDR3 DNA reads TGCGCCAGCACCCTAGGGGGCCAAGAGACCCAGTACTTC.